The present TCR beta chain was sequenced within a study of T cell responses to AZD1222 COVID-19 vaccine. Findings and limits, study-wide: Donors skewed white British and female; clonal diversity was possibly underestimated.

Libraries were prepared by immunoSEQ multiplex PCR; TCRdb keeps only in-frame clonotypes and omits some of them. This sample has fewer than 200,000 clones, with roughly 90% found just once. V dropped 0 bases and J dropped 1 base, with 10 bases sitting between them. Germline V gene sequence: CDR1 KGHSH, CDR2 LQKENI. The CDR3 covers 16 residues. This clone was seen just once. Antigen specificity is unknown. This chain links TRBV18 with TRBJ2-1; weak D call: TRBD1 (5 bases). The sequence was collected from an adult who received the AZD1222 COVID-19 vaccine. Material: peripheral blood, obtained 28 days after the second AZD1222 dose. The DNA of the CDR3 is TGTGCCAGCTCACCACCATCAGGGTGGTCCTACAATGAGCAGTTCTTC. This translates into CASSPPSGWSYNEQFF.